Below, 17 T cell receptor beta chains from the same sample are listed, as sequenced in a study of blood T cell repertoires in COVID-19. Measured with immunoSEQ multiplex PCR; TCRdb has only the in-frame clones, and not every one. Found here are over 300,000 clones, 70% to 90% of them singletons; the top ten hold more than 0.85%. The material sequenced was PBMCs or T cells enriched from blood (not recorded which). All receptors derive from a woman in her 30s with acute COVID-19.

The chain has TRBV21-1 and TRBJ1-4. TRBV21-1 is given as a pseudogene. The CDR3 is made up of 16 amino acids. As DNA, the CDR3 is TGTGCCAGCAGCAAAAAACGTTCTATCTGGAGGGAAAAACTGTTTTTT. Residues: CASSKKRSIWREKLFF.

This chain links TRBV5-8 with TRBJ2-5; tentative D call: TRBD2 (5 bases). The CDR3 length is 14 residues. Trimming shortened V by 7 bases and J by 7 bases, and 20 bases separated the two germline ends. Germline V gene sequence: CDR1 SGHTS, CDR2 YDEGEE. The CDR3 region has the DNA TGTGCCAGCGGTACCGACGAGGGTATGGGGACCCAGTACTTC. Its protein product is CASGTDEGMGTQYF.

The V call is TRBV27, the J call TRBJ2-1; 8 bases map to TRBD2. V shed 4 bases and J 4 bases; nucleotides not matched to a gene: 9. From germline, CDR1 is MNHEY and CDR2 SMNVEV (reference sequence). This CDR3 contains 16 residues. This CDR3 reads CASSSQGRGAYNEQFF. The CDR3 coding sequence is TGTGCCAGCAGTTCCCAAGGGCGGGGGGCTTACAATGAGCAGTTCTTC.

The chain combines TRBV6-5 with TRBJ1-1, with D possibly being TRBD1 (6 bases). Trimming removed 2 bases at V and 5 bases at J, with 15 bases between. CDR1 and CDR2 from the germline V gene are MNHEY and SVGAGI. The CDR3 runs to 15 residues. CDR3 protein: CASSYPRGGKTEAFF. CDR3 sequence (DNA): TGTGCCAGCAGTTACCCCAGGGGTGGCAAGACTGAAGCTTTCTTT.

This clone was counted only a few times. This chain connects TRBV5-1 to TRBJ1-3; 8 bases match TRBD1. V lost 5 bases to trimming and J lost 0 bases; unmatched junction nucleotides: 13. The CDR3 covers 18 residues. The V gene's germline CDR1 is SGHRS and CDR2 YFSETQ. The CDR3 nucleotides read TGCGCCAGCAGAACGGGAATTACAGGGGGGAGCTCTGGAAACACCATATATTTT. This sequence encodes CASRTGITGGSSGNTIYF.

The chain combines TRBV28 with TRBJ1-2, with D perhaps TRBD1 (5 bases). Germline CDR1 and CDR2: MDHEN and SYDVKM. Trimming cost V 5 bases and J 7 bases, with 23 bases left between them. The CDR3 loop spans 16 amino acids. The CDR3 region is CASSHPPLGATSGYTF. CDR3 bases: TGTGCCAGCAGTCACCCCCCGCTAGGGGCTACCTCTGGCTACACCTTC.

The chain joins TRBV5-1 to TRBJ2-1, with a weak D call TRBD1 (5 bases). Germline assignment: CDR1 SGHRS and CDR2 YFSETQ. The CDR3 contains 15 residues. Deletions cut 0 bases from V and 4 bases from J, with 11 bases between. The CDR3 DNA sequence: TGCGCCAGCAGCTTGGTCCCAGGGCTATACAATGAGCAGTTCTTC. It codes for CASSLVPGLYNEQFF.

The V call is TRBV19, the J call TRBJ1-3; no definite D call. This CDR3 is built from 17 residues. Between the trimmed V and J ends, which lost 5 bases and 1 base, there was a span of 18 bases. Germline V gene data show CDR1 as LNHDA and CDR2 as SQIVND (reference sequence). The CDR3 is CASSDVEQFTSGNTIYF. The DNA of the CDR3 is TGTGCCAGTAGTGATGTGGAACAGTTCACGTCTGGAAACACCATATATTTT.

The chain uses TRBV6-5 and TRBJ1-1; TRBD1 aligns across 9 bases. CDR1 MNHEY and CDR2 SVGAGI come from the germline V gene. Trimming at V came to 6 bases and at J to 1 base, leaving 3 bases not matched to a gene. The CDR3 has 14 amino acids. The CDR3 sequence is CASSRGQGNTEAFF. The CDR3 nucleotides are TGTGCCAGCAGCCGGGGACAGGGGAACACTGAAGCTTTCTTT.

This clone has a handful of counts. The genes are TRBV11-2 and TRBJ2-2; a possible D gene is TRBD1 (6 bases). V was trimmed by 1 base and J by 6 bases, leaving 12 bases between them. Per germline, CDR1 SGHAT and CDR2 FQNNGV. The CDR3 length is 15 residues. CDR3 sequence (DNA): TGTGCCAGCAGCTTAGCATTACAGGGAGCCGGGGAGCTGTTTTTT. Translated: CASSLALQGAGELFF.

The genes are TRBV5-1 and TRBJ2-3; 12 nucleotides match TRBD2. CDR1 and CDR2 (germline): SGHRS, YFSETQ. The CDR3 consists of 17 residues. V was clipped by 0 bases and J by 7 bases; unmatched bases: 9. In DNA form, the CDR3 reads TGCGCCAGCAGCTTGGCCTCCGCTAGCGGGGGGGCATATACGCAGTATTTT. It codes for CASSLASASGGAYTQYF.

The V call is TRBV5-5, the J call TRBJ2-1; maybe TRBD1 (5 bases). V was shortened by 5 bases and J by 0 bases, with 18 bases between the two germline ends. Germline V CDR1 and CDR2: SGHKS, YYEKEE (reference sequence). The CDR3 covers 17 residues. CDR3 nucleotides: TGTGCCAGCAGAACATGGGGCCCATTGAGCTCCTACAATGAGCAGTTCTTC. It codes for CASRTWGPLSSYNEQFF.

This clone was seen a handful of times. The chain carries TRBV5-1 and TRBJ2-5; perhaps TRBD2 as D (6 bases). The CDR3 has 14 amino acids. From germline, CDR1 is SGHRS and CDR2 YFSETQ. V dropped 0 bases and J dropped 5 bases, with 11 bases sitting between them. The CDR3 DNA reads TGCGCCAGCAGCTTGGGCGCGGGAAGGGAGACCCAGTACTTC. Encoded protein: CASSLGAGRETQYF.

The chain links TRBV24-1 to TRBJ1-2; D is ambiguous. CDR1 KGHDR and CDR2 SFDVKD come from the germline V gene. The CDR3 runs 13 residues. Trimming took off 3 bases at V and 4 bases at J, with 8 bases between the two ends. In nucleotides, the CDR3 is TGTGCCACCAGTGATAGTGGCAGCTATGGCTACACCTTC. Translated: CATSDSGSYGYTF.

CDR3 in DNA: TGCGCCAGCAGGGGAACCTTAGCAGGAGGTGTGGATACGCAGTATTTT. Its protein is CASRGTLAGGVDTQYF. This chain uses TRBV5-1 with TRBJ2-3; perhaps TRBD2 as D (5 bases). The CDR3 totals 16 residues. Between the trimmed V and J ends, which lost 5 bases and 6 bases, there was a span of 22 bases. CDR1 and CDR2 (germline): SGHRS, YFSETQ.

V usage is TRBV20-1 and J usage is TRBJ2-3; no clear D gene. CDR1 and CDR2 (germline): DFQATT, SNEGSKA (reference sequence). The CDR3 length is 10 residues. Trimming shortened V by 3 bases and J by 6 bases, and 4 bases separated the two germline ends. The CDR3 loop reads CSASVDTQYF. The DNA for the CDR3 is TGCAGTGCTAGCGTCGATACGCAGTATTTT.

The table lists this clone with a count of one. The rearrangement links TRBV6-5 to TRBJ2-3, with a tentative D call TRBD2 (6 bases). This CDR3 spans 14 amino acids. Trimming took off 9 bases at V and 4 bases at J, with 17 bases between the two ends. CDR1 and CDR2 (germline): MNHEY, SVGAGI. As DNA, the CDR3 is TGTGCCAGTCAGCCCGGGACTTGGGCAGATACGCAGTATTTT. As protein: CASQPGTWADTQYF.